What follows is one T cell receptor (beta chain) and its context. Its antigen remains unidentified. Looked up from germline, CDR1 is MGHRA and CDR2 is YSYEKL. With 0 bases removed from V and 3 bases from J, the gap between germline ends came to 11 bases. This CDR3 has 15 residues. These data belong to a study of PD-L1 blockade in urothelial cancer. Study details: The authors examined blood 3 weeks (second dose) and 6 weeks after treatment start. Overall study findings and caveats: Pretreatment TCR clonality in blood under the median foretold superior survival.

This table comes from immunoSEQ multiplex PCR, and its TCRdb copy is limited to in-frame clones, with some not included. The repertoire holds 35,000 to 45,000 clones, 81% seen once, with under 3% in the top ten. Peripheral blood mononuclear cells were collected from every patient before and during treatment, yielding between 1 and 8 samples per patient. The sample here was PBMCs, taken around atezolizumab (anti-PD-L1) treatment. This TCR came from an older man with urothelial cancer. This chain links TRBV4-1 with TRBJ1-2; TRBD1 is a possible D gene (5 bases). As DNA, the CDR3 is TGCGCCAGCAGCCAAGACAGGGTGGGTTACTATGGCTACACCTTC. This codes for CASSQDRVGYYGYTF.